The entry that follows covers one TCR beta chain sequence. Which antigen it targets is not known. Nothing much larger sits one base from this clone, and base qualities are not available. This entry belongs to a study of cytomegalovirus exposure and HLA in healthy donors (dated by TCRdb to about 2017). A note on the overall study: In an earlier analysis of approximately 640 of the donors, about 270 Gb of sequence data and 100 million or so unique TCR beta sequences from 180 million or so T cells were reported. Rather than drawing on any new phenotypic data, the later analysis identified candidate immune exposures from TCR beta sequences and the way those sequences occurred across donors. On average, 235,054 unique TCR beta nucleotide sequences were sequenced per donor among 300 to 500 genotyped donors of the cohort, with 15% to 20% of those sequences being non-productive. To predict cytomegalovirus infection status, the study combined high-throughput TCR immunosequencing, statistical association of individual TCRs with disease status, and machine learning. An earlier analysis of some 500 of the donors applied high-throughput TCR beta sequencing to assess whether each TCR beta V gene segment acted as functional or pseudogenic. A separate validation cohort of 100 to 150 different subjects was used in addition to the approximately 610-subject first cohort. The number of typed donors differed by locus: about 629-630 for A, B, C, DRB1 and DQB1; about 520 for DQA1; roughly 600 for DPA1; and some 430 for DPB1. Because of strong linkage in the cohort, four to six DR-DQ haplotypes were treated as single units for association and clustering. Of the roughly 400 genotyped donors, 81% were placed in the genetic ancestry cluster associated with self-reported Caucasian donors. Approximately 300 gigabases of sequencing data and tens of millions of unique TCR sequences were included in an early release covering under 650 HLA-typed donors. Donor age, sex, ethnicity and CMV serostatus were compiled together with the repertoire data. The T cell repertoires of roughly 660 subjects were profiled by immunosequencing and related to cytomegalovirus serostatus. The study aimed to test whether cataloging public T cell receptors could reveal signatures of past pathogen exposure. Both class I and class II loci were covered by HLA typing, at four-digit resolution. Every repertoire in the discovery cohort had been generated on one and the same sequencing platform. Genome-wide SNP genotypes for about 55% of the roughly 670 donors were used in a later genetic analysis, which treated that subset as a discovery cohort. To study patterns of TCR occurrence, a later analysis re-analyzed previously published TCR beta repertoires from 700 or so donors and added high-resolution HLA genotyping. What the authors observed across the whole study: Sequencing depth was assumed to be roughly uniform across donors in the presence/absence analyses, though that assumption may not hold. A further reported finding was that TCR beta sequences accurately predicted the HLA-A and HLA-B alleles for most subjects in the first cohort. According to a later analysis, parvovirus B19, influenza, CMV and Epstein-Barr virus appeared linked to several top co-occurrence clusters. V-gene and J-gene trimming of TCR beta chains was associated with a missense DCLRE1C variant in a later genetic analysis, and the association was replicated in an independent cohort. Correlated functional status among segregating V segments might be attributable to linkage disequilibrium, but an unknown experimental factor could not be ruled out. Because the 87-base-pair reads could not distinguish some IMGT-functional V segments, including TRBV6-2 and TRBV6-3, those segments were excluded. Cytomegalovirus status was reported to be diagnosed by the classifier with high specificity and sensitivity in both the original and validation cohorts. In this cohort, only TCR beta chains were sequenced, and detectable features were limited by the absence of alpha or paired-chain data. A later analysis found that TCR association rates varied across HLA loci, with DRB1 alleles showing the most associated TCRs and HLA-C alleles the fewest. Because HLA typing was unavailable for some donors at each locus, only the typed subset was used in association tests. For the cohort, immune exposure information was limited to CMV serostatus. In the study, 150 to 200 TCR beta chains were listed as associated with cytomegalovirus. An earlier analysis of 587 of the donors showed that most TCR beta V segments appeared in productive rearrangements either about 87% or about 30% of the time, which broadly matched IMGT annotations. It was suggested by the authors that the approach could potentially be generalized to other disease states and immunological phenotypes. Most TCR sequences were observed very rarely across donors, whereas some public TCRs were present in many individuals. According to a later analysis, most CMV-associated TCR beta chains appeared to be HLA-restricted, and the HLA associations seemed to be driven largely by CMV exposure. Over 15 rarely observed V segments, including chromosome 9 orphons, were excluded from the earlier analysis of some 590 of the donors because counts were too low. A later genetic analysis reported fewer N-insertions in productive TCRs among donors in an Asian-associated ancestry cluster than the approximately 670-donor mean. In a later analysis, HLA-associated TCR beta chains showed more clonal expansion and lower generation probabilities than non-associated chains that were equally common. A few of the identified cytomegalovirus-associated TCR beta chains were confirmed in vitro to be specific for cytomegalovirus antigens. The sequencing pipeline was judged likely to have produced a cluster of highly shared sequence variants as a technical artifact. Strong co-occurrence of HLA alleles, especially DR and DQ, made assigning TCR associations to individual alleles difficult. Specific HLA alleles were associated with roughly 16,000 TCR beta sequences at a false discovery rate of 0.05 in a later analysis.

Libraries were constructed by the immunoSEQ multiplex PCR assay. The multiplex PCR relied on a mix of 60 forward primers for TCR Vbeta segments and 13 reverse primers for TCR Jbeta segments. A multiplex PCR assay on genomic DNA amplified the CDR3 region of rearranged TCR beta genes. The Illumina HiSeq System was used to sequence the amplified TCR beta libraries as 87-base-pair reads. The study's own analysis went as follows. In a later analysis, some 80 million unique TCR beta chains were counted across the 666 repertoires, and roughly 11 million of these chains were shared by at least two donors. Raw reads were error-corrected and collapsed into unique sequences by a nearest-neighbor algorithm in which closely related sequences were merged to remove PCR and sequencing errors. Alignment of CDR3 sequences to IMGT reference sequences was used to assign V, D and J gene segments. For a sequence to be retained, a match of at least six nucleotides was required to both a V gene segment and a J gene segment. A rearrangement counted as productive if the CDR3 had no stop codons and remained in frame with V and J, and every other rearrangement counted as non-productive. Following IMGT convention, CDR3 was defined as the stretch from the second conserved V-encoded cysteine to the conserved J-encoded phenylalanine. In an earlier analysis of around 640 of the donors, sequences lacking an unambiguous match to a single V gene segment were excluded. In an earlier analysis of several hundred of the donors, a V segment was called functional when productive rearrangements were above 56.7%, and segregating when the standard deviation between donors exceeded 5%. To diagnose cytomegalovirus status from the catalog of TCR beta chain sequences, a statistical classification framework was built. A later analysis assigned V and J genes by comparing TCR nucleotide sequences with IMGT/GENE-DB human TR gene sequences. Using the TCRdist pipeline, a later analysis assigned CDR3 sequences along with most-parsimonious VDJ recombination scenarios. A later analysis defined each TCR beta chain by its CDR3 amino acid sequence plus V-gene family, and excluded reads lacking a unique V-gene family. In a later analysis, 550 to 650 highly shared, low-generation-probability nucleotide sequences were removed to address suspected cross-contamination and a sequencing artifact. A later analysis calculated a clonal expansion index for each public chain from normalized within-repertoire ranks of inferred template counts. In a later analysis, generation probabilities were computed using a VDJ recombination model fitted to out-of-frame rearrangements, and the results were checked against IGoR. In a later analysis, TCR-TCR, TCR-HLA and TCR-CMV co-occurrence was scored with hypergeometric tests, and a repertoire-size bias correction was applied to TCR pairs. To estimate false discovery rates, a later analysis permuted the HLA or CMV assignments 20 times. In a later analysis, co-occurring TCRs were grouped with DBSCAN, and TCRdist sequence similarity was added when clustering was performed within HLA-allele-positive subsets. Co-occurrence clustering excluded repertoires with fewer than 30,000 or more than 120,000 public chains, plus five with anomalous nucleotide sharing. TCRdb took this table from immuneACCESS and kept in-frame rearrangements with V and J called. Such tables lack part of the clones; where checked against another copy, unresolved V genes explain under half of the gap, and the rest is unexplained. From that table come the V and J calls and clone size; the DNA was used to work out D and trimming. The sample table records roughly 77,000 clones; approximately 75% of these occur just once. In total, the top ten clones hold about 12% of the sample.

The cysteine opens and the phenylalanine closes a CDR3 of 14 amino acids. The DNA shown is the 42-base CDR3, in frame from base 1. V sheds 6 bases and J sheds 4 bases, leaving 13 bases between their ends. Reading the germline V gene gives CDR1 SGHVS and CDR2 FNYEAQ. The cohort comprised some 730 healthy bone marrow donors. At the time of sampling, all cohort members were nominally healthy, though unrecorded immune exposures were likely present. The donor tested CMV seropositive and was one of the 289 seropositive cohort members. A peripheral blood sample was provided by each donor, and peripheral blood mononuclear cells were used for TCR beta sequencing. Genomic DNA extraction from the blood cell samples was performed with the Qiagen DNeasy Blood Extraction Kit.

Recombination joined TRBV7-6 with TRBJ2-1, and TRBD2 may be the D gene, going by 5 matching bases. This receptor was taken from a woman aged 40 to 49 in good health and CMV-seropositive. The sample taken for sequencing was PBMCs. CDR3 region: CASSDYGEYNEQFF. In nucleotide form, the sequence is TGTGCCAGCAGTGACTACGGAGAATACAATGAGCAGTTCTTC.